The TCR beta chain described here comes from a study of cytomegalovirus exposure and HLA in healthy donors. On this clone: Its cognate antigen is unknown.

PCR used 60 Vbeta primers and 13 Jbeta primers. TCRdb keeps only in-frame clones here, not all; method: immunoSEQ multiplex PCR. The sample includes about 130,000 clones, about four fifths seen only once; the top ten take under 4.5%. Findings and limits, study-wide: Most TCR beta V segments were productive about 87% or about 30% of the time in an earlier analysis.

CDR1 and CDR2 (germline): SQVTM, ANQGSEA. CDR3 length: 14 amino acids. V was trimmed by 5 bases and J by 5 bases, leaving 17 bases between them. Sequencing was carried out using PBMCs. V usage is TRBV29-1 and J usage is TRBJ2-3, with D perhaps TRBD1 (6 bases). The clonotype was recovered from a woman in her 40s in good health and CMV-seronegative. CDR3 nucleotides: TGCAGCGTTACCTCACAGGGTTTGCTAGATACGCAGTATTTT. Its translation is CSVTSQGLLDTQYF.